One and the same sample provided the 14 T cell receptor beta chains below, sequenced in a study of CD8 T cells in Susac syndrome. An amount of RNA that ranged from roughly 0.45 to 1 ug was reverse transcribed with random hexamers. TCRdb analysed the immunoSEQ multiplex PCR reads with MiXCR anew, one entry per CDR3 protein. The sample has 150,000 to 250,000 distinct CDR3 sequences; 90% to 95% are singletons. Sequencing was carried out using CD4+ T cells from PBMCs. The source of these receptors is a human donor with multiple sclerosis.

The CDR3 region is CAWSNNDNQPQHF. The CDR3 region has the DNA TGTGCCTGGAGTAACAACGACAATCAGCCCCAGCATTTT. V usage is TRBV30 and J usage is TRBJ1-5; D is uncertain. Trimming shortened V by 2 bases and J by 3 bases, and 8 bases separated the two germline ends. The CDR3 totals 13 residues. CDR1 is GTSNPN and CDR2 is SVGIG in the germline V gene (reference sequence).

The V and J genes are TRBV6-1 and TRBJ2-6; D remains ambiguous. V shed 7 bases and J shed 9 bases, with 10 bases lying between them. CDR3 length: 12 residues. Germline lookup yields CDR1 MNHNS and CDR2 SASEGT. CDR3 nucleotide sequence: TGTGCCAGCACTAGGGTAAACAACGTCCTGACTTTC. This gives the protein CASTRVNNVLTF.

The J gene is TRBJ1-5, the V gene TRBV4-1, with unresolved D. This CDR3 region has 15 residues. Germline V gene sequence: CDR1 MGHRA, CDR2 YSYEKL. Trimming took off 1 base at V and 6 bases at J, with 13 bases between the two ends. The CDR3, as DNA: TGCGCCAGCAGCCAAGGGAGCGGGAGAGGTCAGCCCCAGCATTTT. Protein sequence: CASSQGSGRGQPQHF.

The table lists this clonotype with a count of one. J is TRBJ1-2 and V is TRBV6-5; 8 nucleotides match TRBD1. CDR1 MNHEY and CDR2 SVGAGI come from the germline V gene. Losses at the gene ends were 5 bases for V and 8 bases for J; bases not matched to a gene: 10. The CDR3 runs 14 residues. CDR3 DNA sequence: TGTGCCAGCAGTCGAGGACAGGGCGGGAGGGGCTACACCTTC. It specifies CASSRGQGGRGYTF.

The CDR3 nucleotides read TGTGCCAGCAGCCAAGATGCACAGACTACCCCCGGGGAGCTGTTTTTT. Its translation: CASSQDAQTTPGELFF. This chain connects TRBV4-2 to TRBJ2-2; possible D gene TRBD2, 5 bases. Germline V lookup: CDR1 LGHNA, CDR2 YNFKEQ. Trimming took 0 bases from V and 6 from J, leaving 14 bases between them. The CDR3 runs 16 residues.

This chain joins TRBV3-1 and TRBJ2-4, with 10 nucleotides matching TRBD1. There are 12 residues in the CDR3. J lost 15 bases, V lost 8 bases, and 10 bases had no gene match. CDR1 and CDR2 (germline): LGHDT, YNNKEL (reference sequence). The CDR3, as DNA: TGTGCCAGCGACGGGACAGGGGAATCGCGGTACTTC. It translates to CASDGTGESRYF.

J is TRBJ2-5 and V is TRBV20-1; D may correspond to TRBD1 or TRBD2 (6 bases each). CDR1 is DFQATT, CDR2 SNEGSKA, per germline (reference sequence). V lost 5 bases and J lost 5, with 12 bases in between. This CDR3 is 12 amino acids long. The CDR3 loop reads CSARRGGETQYF. The CDR3 nucleotides read TGCAGTGCTCGCAGAGGGGGGGAGACCCAGTACTTC.

The V and J genes are TRBV4-2 and TRBJ1-2; D ambiguous. V was pared by 5 bases and J by 4 bases, with 17 bases between. The CDR3 has 15 amino acids. Germline CDR1 LGHNA, CDR2 YNFKEQ. Written as DNA, the CDR3 is TGTGCCAGCAGCGTGCAAGACCCGGGCCGCTATGGCTACACCTTC. Translating gives CASSVQDPGRYGYTF.

This CDR3 reads CASSDTWRTSTDTQYF. DNA of the CDR3: TGTGCCAGCAGCGATACCTGGCGGACCAGCACAGATACGCAGTATTTT. V usage is TRBV9 and J usage is TRBJ2-3; D is unclear. Germline V gene sequence: CDR1 SGDLS, CDR2 YYNGEE. The germline V and J ends were trimmed by 3 bases and 0 bases, with 14 bases remaining between them. CDR3 size: 16 residues.

On this clonotype: The junction shows a germline mismatch at one end, possibly a read error. The gene calls are TRBV20-1 and TRBJ2-1, with 7 bases lining up with TRBD2. Germline CDR1 reads DFQATT; CDR2 reads SNEGSKA (reference sequence). The length of the CDR3 is 13 residues. CDR3 loop: CSARDGVDASGVF. As DNA, the CDR3 is TGCAGTGCTAGAGATGGTGTGGACGCTAGCGGAGTCTTC.

The genes are TRBV10-3 and TRBJ2-5; 11 positions match TRBD2. CDR3 size: 15 residues. Germline CDR1 is ENHRY and CDR2 is SYGVKD. Unmatched junction bases numbered 5, after V lost 4 bases and J lost 4 bases. This CDR3 is CAISANLAGGETQYF. In DNA, the CDR3 is TGTGCCATCAGTGCGAATCTAGCGGGGGGAGAGACCCAGTACTTC.

This sequence joins TRBV20-1 and TRBJ2-2; 10 positions match TRBD2. Germline V gene sequence: CDR1 DFQATT, CDR2 SNEGSKA (reference sequence). V gave up 4 bases and J gave up 2 bases; unmatched junction bases: 4. This CDR3 region has 15 residues. The CDR3 here is CSATLAGDNTGELFF. CDR3 bases: TGCAGTGCTACTCTAGCGGGAGATAACACCGGGGAGCTGTTTTTT.

A single count supports this clonotype. This chain connects TRBV27 to TRBJ2-4, with TRBD1 matching over 11 bases. Trimming removed 5 bases from V and 6 bases from J; junction bases left unmatched: 6. Germline CDR1 and CDR2: MNHEY and SMNVEV (reference sequence). This CDR3 region has 15 residues. CDR3: CASSKPGTGGNIQYF. CDR3 coding DNA: TGTGCCAGCAGTAAGCCAGGGACAGGGGGAAACATTCAGTACTTC.

V gene TRBV6-2 or TRBV6-3 combines with J gene TRBJ2-3; D is undetermined. V gave up 7 bases and J gave up 6 bases, with 17 bases separating them. CDR1 MNHEY and CDR2 SVGEGT come from the germline V gene. The CDR3 is 14 residues long. This CDR3 is CASKGRLLTDTQYF. The CDR3 nucleotides read TGTGCCAGCAAAGGACGCCTACTTACGGATACGCAGTATTTT.